These T cell receptor beta chains were read from a single sample in a study of blood T cell repertoires in COVID-19. Repertoires were generated with immunoSEQ multiplex PCR, while TCRdb's copy carries only in-frame clones and drops some. Found here are approximately 250,000 clones, about 86% of them singletons; the top ten hold 3.6%. The sequencing input was peripheral blood. These receptors were collected from a man aged 18 to 30 with active or convalescent COVID-19. Both conserved end residues are part of each CDR3. A D gene is named only where the DNA matches it firmly. Expanded clones get a size class; other rows say once, few or many, or leave the size out.

J gene,V gene,clone size,D gene,CDR3 length,CDR3 DNA,CDR3 protein
TRBJ2-1,TRBV28,-,-,15,TGTGCCAGCAGCCGCGGTGGGAGCTCCTACAATGAGCAGTTCTTC,CASSRGGSSYNEQFF
TRBJ1-6,TRBV10-2,-,-,14,TGCGCCAGTGCACCGGGACTGTTGAATTCACCCCTCCACTTT,CASAPGLLNSPLHF
TRBJ1-2,TRBV9,-,TRBD1,14,TGTGCCAGCAGCGCCCAAGAGGGGGCGCGGGGCTACACCTTC,CASSAQEGARGYTF
TRBJ2-1,TRBV6-6,-,TRBD2,15,TGTGCCAGCAGCTTAGCGGGAGAGAGGTACAATGAGCAGTTCTTC,CASSLAGERYNEQFF
TRBJ1-1,TRBV5-6,-,-,14,TGTGCCAGCAGCTTGGGACAGACGAACACTGAAGCTTTCTTT,CASSLGQTNTEAFF
TRBJ1-2,TRBV7-2,-,TRBD1,16,TGTGCCAGCAGCCCCTGGACAGGGACATCGGTCTATGGCTACACCTTC,CASSPWTGTSVYGYTF
TRBJ2-4,TRBV9,-,-,14,TGTGCCAGCAGCGTAGAGACAGGCGCGTCCATTCAGTACTTC,CASSVETGASIQYF
TRBJ2-3,TRBV30,-,TRBD1,12,TGTGCATTTAACAGGGGAACAGATACGCAGTATTTT,CAFNRGTDTQYF
TRBJ2-5,TRBV6-6,-,-,14,TGTGCCAGCAGTTCACAGGGCGAGAGTGGGACCCAGTACTTC,CASSSQGESGTQYF
TRBJ2-7,TRBV7-8,-,TRBD2,16,TGTGCCAGCAGCAGAACCGGGACTAGCGAACCCCTCGAGCAGTACTTC,CASSRTGTSEPLEQYF
TRBJ1-5,TRBV10-1,-,-,13,TGCGCCAGCAGTACCACACAGGGACAGCCCCAGCATTTT,CASSTTQGQPQHF
TRBJ2-7,TRBV9,-,TRBD2,14,TGTGCCAGCAGCGGGGGGGGACTCCTCTACGAGCAGTACTTC,CASSGGGLLYEQYF
TRBJ2-3,TRBV30,-,-,11,TGTGCCTGGAGTTTCGGGGATACGCAGTATTTT,CAWSFGDTQYF
TRBJ1-1,TRBV9,-,-,13,TGTGCCAGCAGCGCCTCGCTAGGGGCTGAAGCTTTCTTT,CASSASLGAEAFF
TRBJ1-5,TRBV15,-,-,14,TGTGCCACCCGCGGGGATTATAGCAATCAGCCCCAGCATTTT,CATRGDYSNQPQHF
TRBJ2-3,TRBV18,once,TRBD1,14,TGTGCCAGCACCCGGGGACAGGGGGTTGTTACGCAGTATTTT,CASTRGQGVVTQYF
TRBJ2-4,TRBV6-1,-,TRBD1,16,TGTGCCAGCAGTGAACAGGGGACAGTAGTCAAAAACATTCAGTACTTC,CASSEQGTVVKNIQYF
TRBJ1-6,TRBV6-2/TRBV6-3,-,-,13,TGTGCCAGCAGTTACCAAAATAATTCACCCCTCCACTTT,CASSYQNNSPLHF
TRBJ2-1,TRBV30,-,-,14,TGTGCCTGGACTGGGGCAGCTACCTACAATGAGCAGTTCTTC,CAWTGAATYNEQFF
TRBJ1-1,TRBV9,-,TRBD1,13,TGTGCCAGCAGCGCTTGGGACAGCACTGAAGCTTTCTTT,CASSAWDSTEAFF
TRBJ1-1,TRBV18,once,-,16,TGTGCCAGCTCACCCCCCCGAGGGGGGGGAGCCACTGAAGCTTTCTTT,CASSPPRGGGATEAFF
TRBJ1-1,TRBV19,-,-,15,TGTGCCAGTAGTGCCTCTGGGCAGGTGGGCACTGAAGCTTTCTTT,CASSASGQVGTEAFF
TRBJ1-1,TRBV9,-,-,14,TGTGCCAGCAGCGTAGTGCCGGGGAACACTGAAGCTTTCTTT,CASSVVPGNTEAFF
TRBJ2-2,TRBV6-5,-,-,13,TGTGCCAGCAGTTATCCGGGCACCGGGGAGCTGTTTTTT,CASSYPGTGELFF
TRBJ2-7,TRBV7-2,-,TRBD2,14,TGTGCCAGCAGACGACAAGCGGGGGCCTACGAGCAGTACTTC,CASRRQAGAYEQYF
TRBJ2-5,TRBV27,-,-,15,TGTGCCAGCAGTTCCGAACTAGCAGGCCAAGAGACCCAGTACTTC,CASSSELAGQETQYF
TRBJ1-2,TRBV5-1,-,-,12,TGCGCCAGCAGCTCTACAGGGAGTGGCTACACCTTC,CASSSTGSGYTF
TRBJ2-1,TRBV10-2,-,TRBD1,14,TGCGCCAGCGGAGACAGGGTTCTCTTCGATGAGCAGTTCTTC,CASGDRVLFDEQFF
TRBJ1-4,TRBV4-1,-,TRBD1,17,TGCGCCAGCAGCCAGGGGAGGCACAGGGGCGGAAATGAAAAACTGTTTTTT,CASSQGRHRGGNEKLFF